This T cell receptor (beta chain) was profiled in a study of blood T cell repertoires in COVID-19. Turning to the study itself: In each case, the material was cDNA or gDNA derived from T cells, B-cell-depleted T cells, or PBMCs.

Original analysis: Amplification from reference gene primers served as the basis for estimated nucleated cell counts. Sequencing used immunoSEQ multiplex PCR; TCRdb keeps in-frame clones, though not all of them. V, J and clone size were drawn from that table, and D and trimming were deduced from the DNA. The sample holds about 120,000 clones; 60% to 85% are singletons and the top ten take about 2.5%. V was shortened by 1 base and J by 7 bases, with 19 bases between the two germline ends. Germline V lookup: CDR1 LGHNT, CDR2 FRNRAP. The CDR3 totals 17 residues. The TCR was taken from a man aged 70 or older with acute or convalescent COVID-19. The sequenced material came from peripheral blood. The rearrangement links TRBV12-5 to TRBJ1-4; perhaps TRBD1 as D (5 bases). The CDR3 is CASGLGDSGLMSEKLFF. The CDR3 DNA reads TGTGCTAGTGGTTTGGGAGACTCGGGACTAATGAGTGAAAAACTGTTTTTT.